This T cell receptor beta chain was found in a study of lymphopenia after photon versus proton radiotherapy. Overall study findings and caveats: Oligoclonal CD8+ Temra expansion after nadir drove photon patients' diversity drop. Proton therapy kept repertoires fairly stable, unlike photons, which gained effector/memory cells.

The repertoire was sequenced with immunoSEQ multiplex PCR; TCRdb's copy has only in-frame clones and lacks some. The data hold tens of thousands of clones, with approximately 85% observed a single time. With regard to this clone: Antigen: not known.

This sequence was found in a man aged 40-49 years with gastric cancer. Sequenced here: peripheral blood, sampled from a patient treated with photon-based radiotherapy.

This chain's CDR3 is CASSFWTGEVSGYTF. CDR3 DNA sequence: TGTGCCAGCAGCTTCTGGACAGGGGAAGTATCTGGCTACACCTTC. This chain links TRBV9 with TRBJ1-2; 9 bases line up with TRBD1. J gave up 7 bases and V 4 bases, and 11 bases lay outside the gene matches. The CDR3 totals 15 residues. Germline CDR1 and CDR2: SGDLS and YYNGEE.